The present TCR beta chain was sequenced within a study of radiotherapy plus CTLA-4 blockade in lung cancer. The CDR3 sequence is 14 residues long. CDR1 SGHTS and CDR2 YDEGEE come from the germline V gene. Trimming pared 3 bases from V and 0 bases from J, leaving 7 bases between. Generated by immunoSEQ multiplex PCR, the TCRdb table keeps only in-frame clones and is missing some. The table shows about 60,000 clones, with 77% occurring only once. This TCR came from a human donor with non-small cell lung cancer who had a partial response to radiotherapy plus ipilimumab. The V call is TRBV5-8, the J call TRBJ2-1; D gene ambiguous. The specimen comprised peripheral blood, sampled from a patient treated with radiotherapy plus ipilimumab. CDR3 DNA: TGTGCCAGCAGCTCACATACCTCCTACAATGAGCAGTTCTTC. Translated, it gives CASSSHTSYNEQFF.